These T cell receptor beta chains were read from a single sample in a study of Ad26.COV2.S vaccination and SARS-CoV-2 variants. This table comes from immunoSEQ multiplex PCR, and its TCRdb copy is limited to in-frame clones, with some not included. The sample shows about 320,000 clones, about 82% of them seen only once. Sample: peripheral blood, taken in a trial of Ad26.COV2.S vaccine versus placebo. Receptor source: a person between 18 and 60 years old who received the Ad26.COV2.S COVID-19 vaccine or a placebo. CDR3s include the opening cysteine and the closing phenylalanine or tryptophan. D genes are given only for firm matches. Some rows mark clone size as missing; the rest say once, few, many or name a class of expanded clone.

>NA|TRBV11-3|NA|TRBJ2-7
CASSQVGVHSYEQYF
TGTGCCAGCAGCCAGGTCGGGGTCCACTCCTACGAGCAGTACTTC
>NA|TRBV3-1/TRBV3-2|NA|TRBJ2-1
CASSQVAYRSGEQFF
TGTGCCAGCAGCCAAGTAGCCTACCGGAGTGGTGAGCAGTTCTTC
>TRBD1|TRBV7-2|NA|TRBJ2-7
CASSTPPDRDSYSYEQYF
TGTGCCAGCAGCACCCCGCCGGACCGGGACAGCTACTCCTACGAGCAGTACTTC
>NA|TRBV7-2|NA|TRBJ1-5
CASSLWRNQPQHF
TGTGCCAGCAGCTTGTGGCGCAATCAGCCCCAGCATTTT
>NA|TRBV24-1|NA|TRBJ1-6
CATSEGGRWSPLHF
TGTGCCACCAGTGAAGGGGGGCGTTGGTCACCCCTCCACTTT
>NA|TRBV2|once|TRBJ1-3
CASSAGLQGYRNTIYF
TGTGCCAGCAGTGCAGGCCTACAGGGATATAGAAACACCATATATTTT
>TRBD1|TRBV6-5|NA|TRBJ1-2
CASRSQGAGGYTF
TGTGCCAGCAGAAGTCAGGGGGCAGGGGGCTACACCTTC
>NA|TRBV2|NA|TRBJ2-5
CASSAVSQETQYF
TGTGCCAGCAGTGCAGTCAGCCAAGAGACCCAGTACTTC
>TRBD1|TRBV28|NA|TRBJ1-4
CASSPDRVNEKLFF
TGTGCCAGCAGCCCCGACAGGGTGAATGAAAAACTGTTTTTT
>NA|TRBV6-5|NA|TRBJ2-7
CASRARLYEQYF
TGTGCCAGCAGGGCCAGGCTCTACGAGCAGTACTTC
>NA|TRBV5-4|NA|TRBJ1-1
CASSLVAGTTEAFF
TGTGCCAGCAGCTTGGTTGCAGGGACCACTGAAGCTTTCTTT
>NA|TRBV9|NA|TRBJ1-6
CASSVVSSYNSPLHF
TGTGCCAGCAGCGTAGTGAGCTCCTATAATTCACCCCTCCACTTT
>NA|TRBV5-1|NA|TRBJ1-2
CASSYLTGPDGYTF
TGCGCCAGCAGTTATCTGACAGGACCCGATGGCTACACCTTC
>TRBD1|TRBV28|NA|TRBJ1-6
CASSSLRDRDLATTNSPLHF
TGTGCCAGCAGTAGTCTCCGGGACAGGGATTTGGCCACTACCAATTCACCCCTCCACTTT
>NA|TRBV3-1/TRBV3-2|NA|TRBJ1-2
CASSTGRIRGYTF
TGTGCCAGCAGCACCGGACGCATAAGAGGCTACACCTTC
>NA|TRBV5-4|NA|TRBJ1-1
CASSARWDPEAFF
TGTGCCAGCAGCGCCCGGTGGGACCCTGAAGCTTTCTTT
>NA|TRBV4-1|NA|TRBJ2-7
CASSQQRTGTPYEQYF
TGCGCCAGCAGCCAACAACGAACCGGGACACCCTACGAGCAGTACTTC
>TRBD1|TRBV7-6|NA|TRBJ2-7
CASSPITGTGLGGQNYEQYF
TGTGCCAGCAGCCCGATTACCGGGACAGGCCTCGGCGGACAAAACTACGAGCAGTACTTC
>NA|TRBV12-3/TRBV12-4|NA|TRBJ2-1
CASSQQGRNEQFF
TGTGCCAGCAGTCAACAGGGAAGAAATGAGCAGTTCTTC
>NA|TRBV4-1|few|TRBJ1-6
CASSLPLPRGIGSPLHF
TGCGCCAGCAGCCTCCCCCTACCGCGGGGAATCGGTTCACCCCTCCACTTT
>NA|TRBV30|NA|TRBJ2-3
CAWSPTVRDTQYF
TGTGCCTGGAGCCCGACAGTGAGGGATACGCAGTATTTT
>NA|TRBV18|NA|TRBJ2-2
CASSGPGHPTGELFF
TGTGCCAGCTCAGGTCCGGGACACCCAACCGGGGAGCTGTTTTTT
>TRBD1|TRBV7-8|NA|TRBJ1-2
CASSLSGTDYGYTF
TGTGCCAGCAGCTTATCCGGGACAGACTATGGCTACACCTTC
>NA|TRBV5-1|NA|TRBJ1-1
CASRVQAGGWRVTEAFF
TGCGCCAGCAGGGTTCAAGCAGGAGGGTGGAGGGTCACTGAAGCTTTCTTT
>NA|TRBV19|NA|TRBJ1-5
CASNFLTSNQPQHF
TGTGCCAGTAATTTTCTCACCAGCAATCAGCCCCAGCATTTT
>TRBD2|TRBV2|NA|TRBJ2-1
CASLKAVRLASSSYNEQFF
TGTGCTAGTCTTAAGGCAGTGAGACTAGCCTCGAGCTCCTACAATGAGCAGTTCTTC
>TRBD2|TRBV3-1/TRBV3-2|NA|TRBJ2-3
CASSLWTSGGTDTQYF
TGTGCCAGCAGCCTATGGACTAGCGGGGGTACAGATACGCAGTATTTT
>NA|TRBV4-1|many|TRBJ1-2
CASSQVTARGYTF
TGCGCCAGCAGCCAAGTGACGGCCCGGGGCTACACCTTC
>TRBD2|TRBV5-4|NA|TRBJ2-7
CASSPRGDGYEQYF
TGTGCCAGCAGCCCCCGGGGGGACGGCTACGAGCAGTACTTC
>NA|TRBV11-3|NA|TRBJ2-7
CASSLPLASYEQYF
TGTGCCAGCAGCTTACCCCTAGCGTCCTACGAGCAGTACTTC
>TRBD1|TRBV28|once|TRBJ1-1
CASSPGTDNTEAFF
TGTGCCAGCAGTCCCGGGACAGACAACACTGAAGCTTTCTTT
>NA|TRBV18|NA|TRBJ1-3
CASSPEASGNTIYF
TGTGCCAGCTCACCAGAGGCTTCTGGAAACACCATATATTTT
>TRBD1|TRBV9|NA|TRBJ1-2
CASSAGQGTAGYTF
TGTGCCAGCAGCGCCGGACAGGGGACTGCTGGCTACACCTTC
>TRBD1|TRBV2|NA|TRBJ1-1
CATTAGQWNTEAFF
TGTGCCACCACTGCGGGACAGTGGAACACTGAAGCTTTCTTT
>NA|TRBV2|once|TRBJ2-3
CASSEWGRGDTQYF
TGTGCCAGCAGTGAATGGGGTCGGGGAGATACGCAGTATTTT
>TRBD2|TRBV7-2|NA|TRBJ2-3
CASSLGLAGNTDTQYF
TGTGCCAGCAGCTTGGGGTTAGCGGGGAATACAGATACGCAGTATTTT
>NA|TRBV7-8|NA|TRBJ1-1
CASSLISRVVGGFTEAFF
TGTGCCAGCAGCCTGATATCGAGGGTGGTCGGGGGATTCACTGAAGCTTTCTTT
>NA|TRBV5-4|NA|TRBJ2-2
CASSLVAARGTGELFF
TGTGCCAGCAGCTTGGTAGCAGCCCGTGGGACCGGGGAGCTGTTTTTT
>TRBD1|TRBV2|NA|TRBJ1-5
CASSDMAGGHISNQPQHF
TGTGCCAGCAGTGATATGGCAGGGGGCCATATTAGCAATCAGCCCCAGCATTTT
>TRBD2|TRBV19|NA|TRBJ2-6
CASSIDPRGGSSGANVLTF
TGTGCCAGTAGTATAGACCCCCGGGGGGGGAGCTCTGGGGCCAACGTCCTGACTTTC
>NA|TRBV3-1/TRBV3-2|NA|TRBJ2-5
CASSQDRGWETQYF
TGTGCCAGCAGCCAAGATCGCGGATGGGAGACCCAGTACTTC
>TRBD2|TRBV11-1|NA|TRBJ2-7
CASSSGLAGNEQYF
TGTGCCAGCAGCTCGGGACTAGCGGGGAATGAGCAGTACTTC
>NA|TRBV3-1/TRBV3-2|NA|TRBJ1-2
CASSRAGLTYGYTF
TGTGCCAGCAGCCGCGCGGGACTGACCTATGGCTACACCTTC